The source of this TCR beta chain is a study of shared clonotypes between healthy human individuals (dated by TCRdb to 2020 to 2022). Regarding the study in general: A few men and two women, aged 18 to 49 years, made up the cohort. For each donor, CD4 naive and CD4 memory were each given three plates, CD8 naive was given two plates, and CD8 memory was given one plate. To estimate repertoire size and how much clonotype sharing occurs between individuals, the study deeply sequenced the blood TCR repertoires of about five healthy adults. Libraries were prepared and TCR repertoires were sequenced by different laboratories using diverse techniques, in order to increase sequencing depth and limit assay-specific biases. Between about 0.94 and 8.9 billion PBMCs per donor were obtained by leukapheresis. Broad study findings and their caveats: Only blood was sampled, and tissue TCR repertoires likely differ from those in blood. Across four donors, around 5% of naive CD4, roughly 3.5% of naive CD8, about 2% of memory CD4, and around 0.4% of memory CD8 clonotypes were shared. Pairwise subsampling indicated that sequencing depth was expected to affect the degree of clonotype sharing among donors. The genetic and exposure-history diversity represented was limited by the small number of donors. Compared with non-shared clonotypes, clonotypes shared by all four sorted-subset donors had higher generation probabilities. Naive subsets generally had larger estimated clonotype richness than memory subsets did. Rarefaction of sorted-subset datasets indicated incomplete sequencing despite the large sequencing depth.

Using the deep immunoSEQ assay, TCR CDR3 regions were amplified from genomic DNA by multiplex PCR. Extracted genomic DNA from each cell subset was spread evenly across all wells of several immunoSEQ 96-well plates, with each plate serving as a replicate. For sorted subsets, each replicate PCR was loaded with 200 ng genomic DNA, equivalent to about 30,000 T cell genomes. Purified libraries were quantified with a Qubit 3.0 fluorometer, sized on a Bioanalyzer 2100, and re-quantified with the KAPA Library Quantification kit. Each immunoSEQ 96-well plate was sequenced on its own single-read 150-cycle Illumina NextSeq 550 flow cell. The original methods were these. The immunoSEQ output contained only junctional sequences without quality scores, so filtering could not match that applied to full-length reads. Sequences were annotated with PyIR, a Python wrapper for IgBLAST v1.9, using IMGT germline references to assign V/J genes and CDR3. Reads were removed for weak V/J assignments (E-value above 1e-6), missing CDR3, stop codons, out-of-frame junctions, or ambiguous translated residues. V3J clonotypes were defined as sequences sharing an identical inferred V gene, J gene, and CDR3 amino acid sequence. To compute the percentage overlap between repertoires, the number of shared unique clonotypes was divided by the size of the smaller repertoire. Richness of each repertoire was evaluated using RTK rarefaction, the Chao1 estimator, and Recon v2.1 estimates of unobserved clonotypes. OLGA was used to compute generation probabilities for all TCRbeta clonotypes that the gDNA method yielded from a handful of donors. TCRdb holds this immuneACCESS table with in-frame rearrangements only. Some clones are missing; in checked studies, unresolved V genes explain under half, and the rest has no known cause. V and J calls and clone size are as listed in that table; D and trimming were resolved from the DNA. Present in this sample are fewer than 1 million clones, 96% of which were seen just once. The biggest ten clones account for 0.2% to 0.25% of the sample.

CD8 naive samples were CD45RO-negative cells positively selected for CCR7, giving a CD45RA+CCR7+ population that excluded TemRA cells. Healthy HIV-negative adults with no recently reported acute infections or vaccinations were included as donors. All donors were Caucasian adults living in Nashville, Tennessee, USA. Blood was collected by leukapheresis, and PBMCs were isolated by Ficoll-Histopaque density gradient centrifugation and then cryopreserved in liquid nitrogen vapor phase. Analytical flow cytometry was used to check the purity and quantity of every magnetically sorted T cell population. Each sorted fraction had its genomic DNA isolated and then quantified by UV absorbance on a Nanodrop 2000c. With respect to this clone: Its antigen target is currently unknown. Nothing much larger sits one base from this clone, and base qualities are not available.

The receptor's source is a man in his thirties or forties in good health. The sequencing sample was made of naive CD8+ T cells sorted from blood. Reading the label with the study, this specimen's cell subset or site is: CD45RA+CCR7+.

Read as DNA, the sequence is TGTGCCAGCAGCGCCAGGGTGGGTGGGGATGAGCAGTTCTTC. This codes for CASSARVGGDEQFF. The sequence joins TRBV7-9 to TRBJ2-1, and the D gene may be TRBD1, 5 bases matching. Measured from the cysteine to the phenylalanine, the CDR3 is 14 residues long. The kept DNA is CDR3 alone, 42 bases in frame from the first base. Between the V and J ends, shortened by 5 bases and 8 bases respectively, the junction contains 16 bases. CDR1 and CDR2 are drawn from the germline V gene (reference sequence): SEHNR, FQNEAQ.